Included here is one T cell receptor (beta chain) sequence, with context. The sample originates from a study of blood T cells in healthy people across ages. Next came a second PCR, run for roughly 6 to 11 cycles, which used a sample-barcoded 5' primer along with a J-beta primer mix. The template-switch adaptor was a 5' adaptor with 12 random nucleotides. It tagged each cDNA molecule. TCRdb analysed the 5' RACE reads with MiXCR anew, one entry per CDR3 protein. Of approximately 810,000 distinct CDR3 sequences listed, around 36% are singletons. The CDR3 sequence is 12 residues long. V was cut by 1 base and J by 13 bases, with 8 bases left in between. Germline-derived CDR1 and CDR2 are SGHTA and FQGNSA. Per sample, no less than 5 micrograms of total RNA were extracted.

The material sequenced was blood. V usage is TRBV7-2 and J usage is TRBJ1-6, with no clear D. The clonotype originates from a man aged 18 to 29 in good health. CDR3 amino acids: CASSLEAGPLHF. In DNA form, the CDR3 reads TGTGCCAGCAGCTTAGAGGCCGGCCCCCTCCACTTT.